The next 3 T cell receptor beta chains were all read from a single sample in a study of a mutant IDH1 vaccine in newly diagnosed glioma. Antigens for these TCRs are unknown. Using immunoSEQ multiplex PCR, the repertoire was profiled, and TCRdb retains in-frame clones only, with some absent. Found here are some 60,000 clones, approximately 84% of them singletons; the top ten hold about 3.7%. The time point denotes: week 11, during vaccination. What each vaccine dose contained was 300 ug of mutant IDH1 20-mer peptide, accompanied by topical imiquimod. The starting material was PBMCs, obtained from a glioma patient whose treatment included an IDH1 peptide vaccine. These receptors were collected from a man younger than 40 with glioma.

Comments on this clone: A read error may produce the germline difference seen at one junction end. The genes are TRBV4-2 and TRBJ2-3, with TRBD2 as a possible D gene (5 bases). Germline V lookup: CDR1 LGHNA, CDR2 YNFKEQ. The CDR3 covers 14 residues. CDR3 coding DNA: TGTGCCAGCAGCCAAGGAGGAGGAGGCTTAGTACTATCTTTT. Its translation is CASSQGGGGLVLSF.

The chain has TRBV7-9 and TRBJ2-3; 10 bases are shared with TRBD2. V was clipped by 5 bases and J by 6 bases; unmatched bases: 11. The CDR3 length is 16 residues. Germline-derived CDR1 and CDR2 are SEHNR and FQNEAQ (reference sequence). Written as DNA, the CDR3 is TGTGCCAGCAGCCCGGGGCTAGCGGGGGATGGCGATACGCAGTATTTT. This gives the protein CASSPGLAGDGDTQYF.

J is TRBJ2-7 and V is TRBV28; D is uncertain. This CDR3 contains 15 residues. The germline V and J ends were trimmed by 3 bases and 2 bases, with 14 bases remaining between them. CDR1 MDHEN and CDR2 SYDVKM come from the germline V gene. As DNA, the CDR3 is TGTGCCAGCAGTTTCCAGTCCTTTGGGACCTACGAGCAGTACTTC. Its protein product is CASSFQSFGTYEQYF.